A selection of T cell receptor beta chains follows, all from one sample in a study of blood T cell repertoires in COVID-19. Repertoires were generated with immunoSEQ multiplex PCR, while TCRdb's copy carries only in-frame clones and drops some. The sample carries more than 100,000 clones, approximately 88% recorded once. The specimen sequenced was peripheral blood. All receptors derive from a man in his 70s with active COVID-19. Both conserved end residues are part of each CDR3. D genes are given only for firm matches. Clone size is not always given. Where it is, it says once, few, many or a class for expanded clones.

abundance	v_gene	d_gene	j_gene	CDR3nt	CDR3aa
NA	TRBV28	NA	TRBJ1-1	TGTGCCAGCATGGGGGGATGGGGAAACACTGAAGCTTTCTTT	CASMGGWGNTEAFF
NA	TRBV19	TRBD1	TRBJ2-7	TGTGCCAGTAGTATTCGGGACAGGGGAGGCGAGCAGTACTTC	CASSIRDRGGEQYF
NA	TRBV7-8	TRBD1	TRBJ2-2	TGTGCCAGCAGCTTCCCCGGGACAGGGAACACCGGGGAGCTGTTTTTT	CASSFPGTGNTGELFF
NA	TRBV6-2/TRBV6-3	TRBD1	TRBJ1-5	TGTGCCAGCAGTACAGGGGATCAGCCCCAGCATTTT	CASSTGDQPQHF
NA	TRBV28	TRBD1	TRBJ2-7	TGTGCCAGCACCCTGGGACAGGGAAGCTCCTACGAGCAGTACTTC	CASTLGQGSSYEQYF
once	TRBV9	NA	TRBJ2-1	TGTGCCAGCAATTCAGGGGCTAGCTCCTACAATGAGCAGTTCTTC	CASNSGASSYNEQFF
NA	TRBV11-2	NA	TRBJ2-7	TGTGCCAGCAGCTTAGAGGGGGCGCGTCCTACAATCTACTTC	CASSLEGARPTIYF
NA	TRBV29-1	TRBD1	TRBJ2-1	TGCAGCGTTTCCGGGACAGGGAGGGATGAGCAGTTCTTC	CSVSGTGRDEQFF
NA	TRBV15	TRBD2	TRBJ2-7	TGTGCCACCAGCAAGGCGACTAGCGGACCCTACGAGCAGTACTTC	CATSKATSGPYEQYF
NA	TRBV3-1/TRBV3-2	TRBD2	TRBJ2-7	TGTGCCAGCAGCCTCGGGGGGGTAAACTACGAGCAGTACTTC	CASSLGGVNYEQYF
NA	TRBV6-2/TRBV6-3	TRBD1	TRBJ2-7	TGTGCCAGCAGTTACCGGACAGGGGGCTTATACGAGCAGTACTTC	CASSYRTGGLYEQYF
NA	TRBV19	TRBD2	TRBJ2-5	TGTGCCACTCAAGATAGCGGGAATACGGAGACCCAGTACTTC	CATQDSGNTETQYF
NA	TRBV5-1	NA	TRBJ1-4	TGCGCCAGCAGCTTGAGGCAGGCCGCAACTAATGAAAAACTGTTTTTT	CASSLRQAATNEKLFF
NA	TRBV9	NA	TRBJ2-5	TGTGCCAGCAGCGTAGGGGCAGTAAGGCAAGAGACCCAGTACTTC	CASSVGAVRQETQYF
NA	TRBV29-1	NA	TRBJ2-7	TGCAGCGTTGCGGGGGACAGCCGATCAAACTACGAGCAGTACTTC	CSVAGDSRSNYEQYF
NA	TRBV24-1	NA	TRBJ2-3	TGTGCCACCAGTGATTCTCGAAGGGGGGGTAGCACAGATACGCAGTATTTT	CATSDSRRGGSTDTQYF
NA	TRBV5-1	NA	TRBJ2-1	TGCGCCAGCAGCGGCCTGGGGCAATACAATGAGCAGTTCTTC	CASSGLGQYNEQFF
NA	TRBV28	NA	TRBJ2-2	TGTGCCACCGCAGAGCCACAGGGCACCGGGGAGCTGTTTTTT	CATAEPQGTGELFF
NA	TRBV28	NA	TRBJ2-6	TGTGCCAGCAGTTTCTCCGGACAGACCCGCTCTGGGGCCAACGTCCTGACTTTC	CASSFSGQTRSGANVLTF
NA	TRBV2	NA	TRBJ1-2	TGTGCCATACCGGGGGGGGAGATCTATGGCTACACCTTC	CAIPGGEIYGYTF
NA	TRBV4-3	NA	TRBJ2-1	TGCGCCAGCAGCCAAGAGCAGTTAGCGCCAAGTCGGGAGCAGTTCTTC	CASSQEQLAPSREQFF
NA	TRBV10-2	TRBD1	TRBJ2-7	TGCGCCAGCAGACCCCGGACAGGGGACGCCTACGAGCAGTACTTC	CASRPRTGDAYEQYF
NA	TRBV19	TRBD1	TRBJ2-2	TGTGCCAGTAGTCGGGACAGGAGAGGCCTAGGGACCGGGGAGCTGTTTTTT	CASSRDRRGLGTGELFF
NA	TRBV19	NA	TRBJ1-4	TGTGCCAGTAGTTCCAGAACCCCCTCGGGGGAAAAACTGTTTTTT	CASSSRTPSGEKLFF
NA	TRBV10-3	NA	TRBJ2-1	TGTGCCATGAGAGGGGGGGACAATGAGCAGTTCTTC	CAMRGGDNEQFF